The clone carrying this T cell receptor beta chain showed up many times. Its antigen is currently unknown. Per the germline V gene, CDR1 is SGHTA and CDR2 is FQGNSA. V was clipped by 5 bases and J by 8 bases, with 21 bases between them. CDR3 length: 15 residues. Using its own MiXCR run on the reads, TCRdb lists one record per CDR3 protein. The data show approximately 110,000 distinct CDR3 sequences, around 9.1% seen once. The sample originates from a study of T cell repertoires in cytomegalovirus infection. Study-wide background: Public TCR beta signature analysis indicated the presence of both CMV infection and matching HLA type. Broader study findings: HLA-C-restricted CMV-specific TCR beta clonotypes were dominant in the ex vivo response. Identification of carriers of CMV plus the relevant HLA was achieved through cumulative public TCR beta family frequency.

Sequenced sample: PBMCs, sequenced either directly or after in vitro stimulation (not recorded which). This chain joins TRBV7-2 and TRBJ1-2; D might be TRBD1 (6 bases). This TCR was sampled from a human donor in good health (CMV status not recorded). Some clones in this sample may be carry-over from other donors' samples. CDR3 DNA sequence: TGTGCCAGCAGCCGCCTCGGAGGCAGGGGCGGCGGCTACACCTTC. As protein: CASSRLGGRGGGYTF. Full variable domain (outside the CDR3, taken from reference TRBV7-2 and TRBJ1-2): GAGVSQSPSNKVTEKGKDVELRCDPISGHTALYWYRQSLGQGLEFLIYFQGNSAPDKSGLPSDRFSAERTGGSVSTLTIQRTQQEDSAVYLCASSRLGGRGGGYTFGSGTRLTVV.